The 30 T cell receptor beta chains below all came from one sample that was sequenced in a study of PD-1 blockade in classical Hodgkin lymphoma. Sequencing used immunoSEQ multiplex PCR; TCRdb keeps in-frame clones, though not all of them. The sample carries roughly 50,000 clones, roughly 80% recorded once. In every patient, relapse followed autologous stem cell transplantation, while exposure to brentuximab vedotin differed. Specimen: peripheral blood mononuclear cells (PBMCs), collected at baseline. The receptors were gathered from a human donor with classical Hodgkin lymphoma.

This chain links TRBV6-6 with TRBJ2-4, with D perhaps matching TRBD2 (6 bases). Between the trimmed V and J ends, which lost 2 bases and 1 base, there was a span of 6 bases. The germline V gene encodes CDR1 MNHNY and CDR2 SVGAGI (reference sequence). The CDR3 has 14 residues. CDR3 amino acids: CASSYGGAKNIQYF. CDR3 nucleotide sequence: TGTGCCAGCAGTTACGGGGGGGCCAAAAACATTCAGTACTTC.

The rearrangement uses TRBV29-1 and TRBJ2-5; D call uncertain. The length of the CDR3 is 11 residues. The V end lost 5 bases, the J end lost 2 bases, and 6 bases lay between the germline ends. Germline CDR1 is SQVTM and CDR2 is ANQGSEA. The CDR3 DNA is TGCAGCGTTCCCGTTCAAGAGACCCAGTACTTC. Amino acid sequence: CSVPVQETQYF.

This chain joins TRBV15 and TRBJ1-2; D is unresolved. CDR1 and CDR2 (germline): LNHNV, YYDKDF (reference sequence). The CDR3 loop spans 13 amino acids. Trimming removed 5 bases from V and 7 bases from J, with 14 bases in between. CDR3 protein: CATSFRSSSGYTF. The CDR3 DNA is TGTGCCACCAGCTTTAGGTCCTCCAGTGGCTACACCTTC.

The chain has TRBV19 and TRBJ2-4; D gene ambiguous. V was pared by 6 bases and J by 0 bases, with 9 bases between. Per the germline V gene, CDR1 is LNHDA and CDR2 is SQIVND (reference sequence). The CDR3 spans 14 residues. This CDR3 is CASRDRVAKNIQYF. CDR3 DNA: TGTGCCAGTAGGGATAGGGTAGCCAAAAACATTCAGTACTTC.

The rearrangement links TRBV5-4 to TRBJ2-7; D remains ambiguous. V lost 0 bases, J lost 9 bases, and 16 bases lay in between. The germline CDR1 and CDR2 sequences are SGHNT and YYREEE (reference sequence). The CDR3 consists of 14 residues. CDR3 nucleotide sequence: TGTGCCAGCAGCTTGGACCCAGGCGCTACGGTGCAGTACGTC. The encoded protein is CASSLDPGATVQYV.

The rearrangement uses TRBV29-1 and TRBJ2-2; D is perhaps TRBD1 or TRBD2 (5 bases each). Trimming removed 7 bases from V and 0 bases from J, with 6 bases in between. This CDR3 region has 12 residues. Looked up from germline, CDR1 is SQVTM and CDR2 is ANQGSEA. In DNA, the CDR3 is TGCAGCGGGGGGACGAACACCGGGGAGCTGTTTTTT. Translated, it gives CSGGTNTGELFF.

This clone was seen a few times. The chain combines TRBV7-2 with TRBJ2-3; tentatively, D is TRBD2 (5 bases). V lost 1 base, J lost 7 bases, and 9 bases lay in between. Germline V gene data show CDR1 as SGHTA and CDR2 as FQGNSA. The CDR3 is made up of 13 amino acids. CDR3 DNA: TGTGCCAGCAGCTTAGGAGGGATCCATACGCAGTATTTT. Amino acid sequence: CASSLGGIHTQYF. The full variable domain, completed using reference TRBV7-2 and TRBJ2-3, is GAGVSQSPSNKVTEKGKDVELRCDPISGHTALYWYRQSLGQGLEFLIYFQGNSAPDKSGLPSDRFSAERTGGSVSTLTIQRTQQEDSAVYLCASSLGGIHTQYFGPGTRLTVL.

There are a few counts of this clone. The chain has TRBV2 and TRBJ1-1; no definite D call. Per germline, CDR1 SNHLY and CDR2 FYNNEI. CDR3 length: 13 residues. Trimming pared 5 bases from V and 4 bases from J, leaving 11 bases between. CDR3 sequence (DNA): TGTGCCAGCAGTTACCGGGTTCTCACTGAAGCTTTCTTT. It specifies CASSYRVLTEAFF.

The chain carries TRBV4-3 and TRBJ2-5, with D possibly TRBD2 on 6 matching bases. V lost 0 bases and J 4 bases, leaving 18 bases between the germline ends. In germline, CDR1 is LGHNA, CDR2 YSLEER. The length of the CDR3 is 17 residues. The CDR3 nucleotides are TGCGCCAGCAGCCAAGACCCGGCGGGGACCCCGGGAGAGACCCAGTACTTC. This gives the protein CASSQDPAGTPGETQYF.

This clone showed up just a few times. V gene TRBV18 combines with J gene TRBJ1-1, with unresolved D. V lost 6 bases, J lost 0 bases, and 14 bases lay in between. The CDR3 has 15 residues. From germline, CDR1 is KGHSH and CDR2 LQKENI. The CDR3 DNA reads as TGTGCCAGCTCCCCGGGATTTGGGGTGAACACTGAAGCTTTCTTT. It translates to CASSPGFGVNTEAFF.

This chain links TRBV18 with TRBJ1-5; TRBD1 aligns across 9 bases. The CDR3 is made up of 15 amino acids. Unmatched junction bases numbered 3, after V lost 0 bases and J lost 6 bases. CDR1 and CDR2 (germline): KGHSH, LQKENI. CDR3 region: CASSPPGQGGQPQHF. CDR3 DNA sequence: TGTGCCAGCTCACCACCGGGACAGGGAGGTCAGCCCCAGCATTTT.

The V gene is TRBV5-1, the J gene TRBJ2-7; perhaps D is TRBD1 or TRBD2 (5 bases each). The CDR3 has 14 amino acids. Germline CDR1 reads SGHRS; CDR2 reads YFSETQ. Trimming took 5 bases from V and 5 from J, leaving 17 bases between them. The CDR3 is CASSWGTQGDEQYF. The CDR3 coding sequence is TGCGCCAGCAGTTGGGGTACCCAGGGAGACGAGCAGTACTTC. Together with reference TRBV5-1 and TRBJ2-7, the CDR3 gives the full variable domain: KAGVTQTPRYLIKTRGQQVTLSCSPISGHRSVSWYQQTPGQGLQFLFEYFSETQRNKGNFPGRFSGRQFSNSRSEMNVSTLELGDSALYLCASSWGTQGDEQYFGPGTRLTVT.

The rearrangement uses TRBV10-3 and TRBJ1-1, with TRBD1 as a possible D gene (6 bases). V shed 9 bases and J shed 3 bases, with 14 bases lying between them. CDR3 length: 13 residues. The germline V gene encodes CDR1 ENHRY and CDR2 SYGVKD. CDR3 in DNA: TGTGCCATTAGGACAGATCGCGACACTGAAGCTTTCTTT. Its translation: CAIRTDRDTEAFF.

The rearrangement joins TRBV4-1 to TRBJ2-3; D might be TRBD2 (6 bases). From germline, CDR1 is MGHRA and CDR2 YSYEKL. V lost 1 base to trimming and J lost 3 bases, with 8 bases between them. CDR3 length: 14 amino acids. In DNA, the CDR3 is TGCGCCAGCAGCCAAGTCGGGGGAACAGATACGCAGTATTTT. Protein sequence: CASSQVGGTDTQYF.

The V and J genes are TRBV4-1 and TRBJ1-3; D not resolved. The CDR3 runs to 14 residues. The V end was cut by 5 bases, the J end by 0 bases, with 8 bases between. Germline V gives CDR1 MGHRA, CDR2 YSYEKL. This CDR3 reads CASSEHNSGNTIYF. CDR3 DNA sequence: TGCGCCAGCAGCGAGCATAACTCTGGAAACACCATATATTTT.

The chain uses TRBV11-2 and TRBJ1-1; no firm D call. V lost 4 bases, J lost 3 bases, and 6 bases lay in between. The germline V gene encodes CDR1 SGHAT and CDR2 FQNNGV. The CDR3 consists of 12 residues. The CDR3 spells CASSSYYTEAFF. DNA for the CDR3: TGTGCCAGCAGCTCTTACTACACTGAAGCTTTCTTT.

The CDR3 protein is CASSQVGTSGRHTQYF. CDR3 nucleotide sequence: TGCGCCAGCAGCCAAGTGGGGACTAGCGGGAGACACACGCAGTATTTT. The V and J genes are TRBV4-3 and TRBJ2-3; 14 nucleotides line up with TRBD2. Germline V gene sequence: CDR1 LGHNA, CDR2 YSLEER. The CDR3 is made up of 16 amino acids. V lost 1 base, J lost 9 bases, and 6 bases stayed unmatched.

A few counts support this clone. V gene TRBV27 combines with J gene TRBJ1-5; 8 bases agree with TRBD1. Trimming removed 3 bases from V and 2 bases from J; junction bases left unmatched: 6. This CDR3 comprises 16 residues. Germline CDR1 and CDR2: MNHEY and SMNVEV (reference sequence). The CDR3, as DNA: TGTGCCAGCAGTTTTTCAGGGGGCGTCGGCAATCAGCCCCAGCATTTT. Translating gives CASSFSGGVGNQPQHF.

This clone was picked up a small number of times. CDR3 DNA sequence: TGTGCCAGCAGTTACTCAGGGGGGGGCACCGGGGAGCTGTTTTTT. This codes for CASSYSGGGTGELFF. The chain couples TRBV6-5 to TRBJ2-2, with a weak D call TRBD2 (7 bases). This CDR3 has 15 residues. V was trimmed by 0 bases and J by 4 bases, leaving 9 bases between them. Germline assignment: CDR1 MNHEY and CDR2 SVGAGI.

This chain links TRBV9 with TRBJ2-1; possibly TRBD1 for D (5 bases). CDR1 is SGDLS, CDR2 YYNGEE, per germline. CDR3 length: 14 amino acids. Trimming removed 4 bases from V and 5 bases from J, with 13 bases in between. CDR3 coding DNA: TGTGCCAGCAGCCAAACCACAGGTAACAATGAGCAGTTCTTC. It translates to CASSQTTGNNEQFF.

This chain connects TRBV4-1 to TRBJ1-2; D gene unclear. Trimming took 5 bases from V and 4 from J, leaving 14 bases between them. CDR3 length: 14 residues. Germline V lookup: CDR1 MGHRA, CDR2 YSYEKL. The CDR3: CASSVHSAGYGYTF. The DNA for the CDR3 is TGCGCCAGCAGCGTTCACTCAGCCGGCTATGGCTACACCTTC.

This chain connects TRBV6-6 to TRBJ1-2; 10 bases align to TRBD1. The ends lost 11 bases at V and 6 bases at J; junction bases unmatched: 9. In germline, CDR1 is MNHNY, CDR2 SVGAGI (reference sequence). The CDR3 spans 13 residues. The CDR3 region has the DNA TGTGCCGGGGCCAGGGGACAGGGGAATGGCTACACCTTC. It specifies CAGARGQGNGYTF.

The V gene is TRBV5-4, the J gene TRBJ2-2; a weak D match, TRBD2 (6 bases). V was pared by 0 bases and J by 2 bases, with 11 bases between. The CDR3 is made up of 16 amino acids. The V gene's germline CDR1 is SGHNT and CDR2 YYREEE (reference sequence). CDR3 amino acids: CASSLGAGPNTGELFF. CDR3 in DNA: TGTGCCAGCAGCTTGGGGGCGGGGCCCAACACCGGGGAGCTGTTTTTT.

This clone was observed a single time. In DNA form, the CDR3 reads TGTGCCAGCAGCTTAGGGGTAGCGGGAGGAGAGACCCAGTACTTC. Its protein is CASSLGVAGGETQYF. This chain connects TRBV7-7 to TRBJ2-5; TRBD2 matches 10 bases. Per germline, CDR1 SSHAT and CDR2 FNYEAQ (reference sequence). V lost 1 base, J lost 4 bases, and 3 bases stayed unmatched. The CDR3 spans 15 residues.

V is TRBV7-2 and J is TRBJ1-2; 8 bases fit TRBD1. Germline V CDR1 and CDR2: SGHTA, FQGNSA. With V trimmed by 4 bases and J by 4 bases, 11 bases remained unmatched. The CDR3 covers 16 residues. The CDR3, as DNA: TGTGCCAGCAGCTACGGCACAGGGGGGATGGGCTATGGCTACACCTTC. The encoded protein is CASSYGTGGMGYGYTF.

This sequence joins TRBV6-4 and TRBJ1-2; 9 bases align to TRBD1. Germline loops: CDR1 MRHNA, CDR2 SNTAGT. The CDR3 runs to 14 residues. After removal of 4 bases from V and 7 bases from J, the junction contained 7 bases not matched to a gene. CDR3: CASSGTGESGGYTF. CDR3 sequence (DNA): TGTGCCAGCAGTGGGACAGGGGAATCGGGTGGCTACACCTTC.

The rearrangement uses TRBV28 and TRBJ1-2; no reliable D call. V dropped 2 bases and J dropped 3 bases, with 7 bases sitting between them. The CDR3 covers 13 residues. The V gene's germline CDR1 is MDHEN and CDR2 SYDVKM. The CDR3 is CASSLQQDYGYTF. CDR3 nucleotide sequence: TGTGCCAGCAGTTTACAGCAGGACTATGGCTACACCTTC.

This chain joins TRBV6-6 and TRBJ1-3; 9 nucleotides match TRBD1. Germline CDR1 MNHNY, CDR2 SVGAGI (reference sequence). The J segment lost 8 bases and the V segment lost 5 bases, leaving 13 bases of the junction unmatched. The CDR3 runs 16 residues. CDR3 DNA: TGTGCCAGCAGTCTTCGACAGGGGGTTCAGGGGGACACCATATATTTT. It is translated as CASSLRQGVQGDTIYF.

The rearrangement links TRBV7-2 to TRBJ2-7; TRBD1 matches 9 bases. Per germline, CDR1 SGHTA and CDR2 FQGNSA. This CDR3 region has 14 residues. The ends lost 4 bases at V and 4 bases at J; junction bases unmatched: 5. DNA of the CDR3: TGTGCCAGCAGCTCACAGGGGGCCTTTTACGAGCAGTACTTC. As protein: CASSSQGAFYEQYF.

In DNA form, the CDR3 reads TGTGCCATCAGTGGGGACAGGGGACCAGATACGCAGTATTTT. Amino acids: CAISGDRGPDTQYF. This rearrangement joins TRBV10-3 to TRBJ2-3; 10 nucleotides agree with TRBD1. The CDR3 totals 14 residues. Germline CDR1 reads ENHRY; CDR2 reads SYGVKD. The ends lost 4 bases at V and 4 bases at J; junction bases unmatched: 2.